This paragraph covers one TCR beta chain sequence. The antigen remains unidentified. Profiled with immunoSEQ multiplex PCR; TCRdb holds only in-frame clones, not every one. This sample has approximately 36,000 clones, with roughly 80% found just once. This entry is derived from a study of CD4 T cells in relation to SARS-CoV-2 and coronaviruses. On the study more broadly: Convalescent patients were eight or nine males and 4 females; two were Hispanic.

The CDR3 consists of 11 residues. Germline V gene lookup returns CDR1 LNHDA and CDR2 SQIVND (reference sequence). The V end lost 3 bases, the J end lost 6 bases, and 5 bases lay between the germline ends. The TCR sequence derives from an adult with COVID-19. The gene calls are TRBV19 and TRBJ2-5; the D is unclear. The material sequenced was naive CD4+ T cells from PBMCs, cultured in vitro. Subset defined: naive CD4+ T cells isolated by negative enrichment. CDR3 in amino acids: CASSMSQTQYF. The CDR3 DNA reads TGTGCCAGTAGTATGTCACAGACCCAGTACTTC. The entire variable domain, with the rest obtained from reference TRBV19 and TRBJ2-5, is as follows: DGGITQSPKYLFRKEGQNVTLSCEQNLNHDAMYWYRQDPGQGLRLIYYSQIVNDFQKGDIAEGYSVSREKKESFPLTVTSAQKNPTAFYLCASSMSQTQYFGPGTRLLVL.